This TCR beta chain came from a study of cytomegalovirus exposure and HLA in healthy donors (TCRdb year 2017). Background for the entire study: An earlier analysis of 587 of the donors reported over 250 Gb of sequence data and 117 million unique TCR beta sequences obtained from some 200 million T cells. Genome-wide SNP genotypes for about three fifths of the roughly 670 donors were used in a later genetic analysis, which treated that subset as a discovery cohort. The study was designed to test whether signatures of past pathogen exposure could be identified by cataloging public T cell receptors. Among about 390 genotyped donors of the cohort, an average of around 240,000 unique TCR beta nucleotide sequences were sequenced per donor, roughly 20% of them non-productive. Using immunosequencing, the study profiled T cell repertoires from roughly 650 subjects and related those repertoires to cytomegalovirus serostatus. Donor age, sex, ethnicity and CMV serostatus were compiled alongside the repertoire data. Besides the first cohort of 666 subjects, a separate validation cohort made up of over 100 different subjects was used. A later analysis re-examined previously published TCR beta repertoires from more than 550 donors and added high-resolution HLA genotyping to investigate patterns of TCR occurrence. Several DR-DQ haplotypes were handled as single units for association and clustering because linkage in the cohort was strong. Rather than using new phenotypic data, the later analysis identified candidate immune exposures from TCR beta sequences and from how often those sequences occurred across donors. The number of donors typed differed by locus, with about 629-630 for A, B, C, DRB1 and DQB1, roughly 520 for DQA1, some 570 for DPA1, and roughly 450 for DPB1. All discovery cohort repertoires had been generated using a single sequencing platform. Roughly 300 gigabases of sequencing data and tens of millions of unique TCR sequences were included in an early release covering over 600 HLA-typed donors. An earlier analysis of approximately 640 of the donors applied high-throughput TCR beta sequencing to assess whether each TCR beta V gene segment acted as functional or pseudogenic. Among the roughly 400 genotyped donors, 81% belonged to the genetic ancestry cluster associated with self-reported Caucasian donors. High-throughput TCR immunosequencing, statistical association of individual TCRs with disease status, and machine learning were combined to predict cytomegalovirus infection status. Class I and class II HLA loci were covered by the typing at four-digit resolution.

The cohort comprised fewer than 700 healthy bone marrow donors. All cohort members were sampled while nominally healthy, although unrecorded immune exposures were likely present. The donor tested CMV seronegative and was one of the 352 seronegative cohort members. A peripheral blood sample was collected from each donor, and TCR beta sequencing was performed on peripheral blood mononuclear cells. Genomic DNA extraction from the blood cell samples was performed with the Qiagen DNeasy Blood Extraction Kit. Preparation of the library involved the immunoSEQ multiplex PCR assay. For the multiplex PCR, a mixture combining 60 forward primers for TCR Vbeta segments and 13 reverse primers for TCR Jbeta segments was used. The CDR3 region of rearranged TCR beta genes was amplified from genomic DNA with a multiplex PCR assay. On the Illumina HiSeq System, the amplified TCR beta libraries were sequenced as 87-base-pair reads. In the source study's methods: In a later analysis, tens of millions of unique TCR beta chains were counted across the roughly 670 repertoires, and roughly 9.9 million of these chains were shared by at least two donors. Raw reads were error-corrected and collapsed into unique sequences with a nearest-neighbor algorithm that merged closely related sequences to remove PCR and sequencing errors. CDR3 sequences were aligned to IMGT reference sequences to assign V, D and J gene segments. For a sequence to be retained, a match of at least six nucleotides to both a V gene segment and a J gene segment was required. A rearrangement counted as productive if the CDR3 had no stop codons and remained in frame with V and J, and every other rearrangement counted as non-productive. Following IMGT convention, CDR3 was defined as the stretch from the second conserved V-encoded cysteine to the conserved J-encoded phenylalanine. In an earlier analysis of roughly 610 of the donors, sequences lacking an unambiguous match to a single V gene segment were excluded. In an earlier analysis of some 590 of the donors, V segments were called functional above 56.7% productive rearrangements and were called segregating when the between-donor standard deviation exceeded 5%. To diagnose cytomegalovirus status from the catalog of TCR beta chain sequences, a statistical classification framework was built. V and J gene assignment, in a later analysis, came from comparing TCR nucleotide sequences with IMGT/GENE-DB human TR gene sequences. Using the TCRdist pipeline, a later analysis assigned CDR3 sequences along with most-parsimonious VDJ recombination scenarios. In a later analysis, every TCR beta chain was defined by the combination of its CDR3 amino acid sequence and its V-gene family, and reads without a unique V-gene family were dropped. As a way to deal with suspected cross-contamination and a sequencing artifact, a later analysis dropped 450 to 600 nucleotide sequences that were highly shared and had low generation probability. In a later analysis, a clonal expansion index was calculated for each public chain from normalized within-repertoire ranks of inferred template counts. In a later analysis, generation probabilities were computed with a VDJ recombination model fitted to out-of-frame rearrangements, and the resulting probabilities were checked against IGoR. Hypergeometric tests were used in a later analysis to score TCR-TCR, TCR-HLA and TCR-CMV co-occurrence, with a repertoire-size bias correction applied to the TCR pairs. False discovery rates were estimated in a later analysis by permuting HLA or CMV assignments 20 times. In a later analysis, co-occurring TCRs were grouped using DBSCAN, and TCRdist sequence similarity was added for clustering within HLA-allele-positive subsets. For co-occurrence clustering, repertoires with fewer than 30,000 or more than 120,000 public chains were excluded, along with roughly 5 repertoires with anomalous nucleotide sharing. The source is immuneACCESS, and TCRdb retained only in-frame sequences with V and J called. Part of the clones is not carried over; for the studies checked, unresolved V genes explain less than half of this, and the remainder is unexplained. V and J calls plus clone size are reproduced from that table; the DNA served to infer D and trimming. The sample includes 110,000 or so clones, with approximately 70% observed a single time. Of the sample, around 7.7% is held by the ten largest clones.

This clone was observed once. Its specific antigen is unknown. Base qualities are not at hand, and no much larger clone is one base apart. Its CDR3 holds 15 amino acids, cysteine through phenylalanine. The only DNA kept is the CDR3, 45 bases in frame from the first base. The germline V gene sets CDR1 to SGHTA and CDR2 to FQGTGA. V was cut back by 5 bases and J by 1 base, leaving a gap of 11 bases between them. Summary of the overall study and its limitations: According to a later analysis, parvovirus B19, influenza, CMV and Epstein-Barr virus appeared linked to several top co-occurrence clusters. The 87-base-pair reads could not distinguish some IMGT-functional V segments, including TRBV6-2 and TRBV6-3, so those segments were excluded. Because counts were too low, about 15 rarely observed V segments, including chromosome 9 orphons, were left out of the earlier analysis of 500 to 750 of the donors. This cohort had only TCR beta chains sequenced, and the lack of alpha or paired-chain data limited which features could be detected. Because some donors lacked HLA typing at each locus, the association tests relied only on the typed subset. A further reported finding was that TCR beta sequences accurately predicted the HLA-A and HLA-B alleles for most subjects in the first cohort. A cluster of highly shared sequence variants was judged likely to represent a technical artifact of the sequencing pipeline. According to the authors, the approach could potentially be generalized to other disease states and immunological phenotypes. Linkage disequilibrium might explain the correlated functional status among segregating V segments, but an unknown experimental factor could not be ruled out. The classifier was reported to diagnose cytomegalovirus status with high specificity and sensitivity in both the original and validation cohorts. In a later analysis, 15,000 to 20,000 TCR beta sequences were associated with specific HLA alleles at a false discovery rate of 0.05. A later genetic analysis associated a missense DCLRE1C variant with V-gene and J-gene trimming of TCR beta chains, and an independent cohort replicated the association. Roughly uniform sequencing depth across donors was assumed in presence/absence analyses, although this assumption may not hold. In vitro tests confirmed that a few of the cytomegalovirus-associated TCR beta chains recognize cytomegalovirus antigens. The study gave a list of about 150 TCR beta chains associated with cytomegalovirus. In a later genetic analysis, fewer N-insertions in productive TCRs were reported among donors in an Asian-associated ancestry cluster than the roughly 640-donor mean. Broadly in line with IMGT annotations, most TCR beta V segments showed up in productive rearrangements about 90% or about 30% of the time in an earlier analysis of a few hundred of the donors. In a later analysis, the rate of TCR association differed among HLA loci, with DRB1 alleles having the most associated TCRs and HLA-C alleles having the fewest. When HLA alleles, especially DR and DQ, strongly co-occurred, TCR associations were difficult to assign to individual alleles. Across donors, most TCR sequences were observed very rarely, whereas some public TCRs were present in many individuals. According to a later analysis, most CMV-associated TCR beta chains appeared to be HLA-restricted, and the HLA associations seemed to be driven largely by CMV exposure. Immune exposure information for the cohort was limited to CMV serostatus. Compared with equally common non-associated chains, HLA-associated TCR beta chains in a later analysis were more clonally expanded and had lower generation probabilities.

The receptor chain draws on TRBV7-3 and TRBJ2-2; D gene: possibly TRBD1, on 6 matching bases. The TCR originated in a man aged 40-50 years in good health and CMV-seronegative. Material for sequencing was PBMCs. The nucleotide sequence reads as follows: TGTGCCAGCAGCCCCACAGGGTTGAACACCGGGGAGCTGTTTTTT. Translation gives CASSPTGLNTGELFF.